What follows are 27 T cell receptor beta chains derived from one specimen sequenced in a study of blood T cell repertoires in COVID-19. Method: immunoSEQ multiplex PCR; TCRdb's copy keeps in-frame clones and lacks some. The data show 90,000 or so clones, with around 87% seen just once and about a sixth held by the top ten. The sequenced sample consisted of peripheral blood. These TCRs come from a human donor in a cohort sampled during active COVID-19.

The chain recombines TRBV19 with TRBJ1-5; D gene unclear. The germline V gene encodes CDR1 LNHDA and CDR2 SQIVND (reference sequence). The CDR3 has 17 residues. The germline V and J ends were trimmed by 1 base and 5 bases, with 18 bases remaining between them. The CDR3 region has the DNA TGTGCCAGTAGTATAGCCGACTGGTATGAGGGTTATCAGCCCCAGCATTTT. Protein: CASSIADWYEGYQPQHF.

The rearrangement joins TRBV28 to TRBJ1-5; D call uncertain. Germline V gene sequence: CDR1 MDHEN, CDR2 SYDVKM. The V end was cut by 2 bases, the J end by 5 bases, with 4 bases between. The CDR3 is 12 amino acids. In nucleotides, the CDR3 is TGTGCCAGCAGTTTAGTCTATCAGCCCCAGCATTTT. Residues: CASSLVYQPQHF.

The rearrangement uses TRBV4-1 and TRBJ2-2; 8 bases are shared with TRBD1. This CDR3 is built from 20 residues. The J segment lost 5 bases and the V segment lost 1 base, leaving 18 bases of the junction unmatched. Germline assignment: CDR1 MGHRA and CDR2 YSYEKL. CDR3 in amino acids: CASSQVLPRVQGAVTGELFF. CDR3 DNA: TGCGCCAGCAGCCAAGTTCTACCAAGGGTTCAGGGGGCAGTTACCGGGGAGCTGTTTTTT.

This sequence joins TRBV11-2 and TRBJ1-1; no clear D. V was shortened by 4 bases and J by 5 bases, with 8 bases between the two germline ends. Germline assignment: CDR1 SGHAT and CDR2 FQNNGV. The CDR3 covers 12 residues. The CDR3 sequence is CASSSGGTEAFF. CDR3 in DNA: TGTGCCAGCAGCTCAGGTGGGACTGAAGCTTTCTTT.

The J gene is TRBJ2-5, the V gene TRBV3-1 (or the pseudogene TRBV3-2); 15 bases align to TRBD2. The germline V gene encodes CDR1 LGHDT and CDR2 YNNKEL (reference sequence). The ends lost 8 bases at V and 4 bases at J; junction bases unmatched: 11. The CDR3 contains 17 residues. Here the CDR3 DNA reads TGTGCCAGCCTCAGGACTAGCGGGGGGGGAGTGGGAGAGACCCAGTACTTC. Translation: CASLRTSGGGVGETQYF.

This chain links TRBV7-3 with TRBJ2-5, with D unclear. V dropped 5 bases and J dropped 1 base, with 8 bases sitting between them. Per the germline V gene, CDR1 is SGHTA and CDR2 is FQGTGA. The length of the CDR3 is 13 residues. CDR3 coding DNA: TGTGCCAGCAGCCGTGCGTTCCAAGAGACCCAGTACTTC. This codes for CASSRAFQETQYF.

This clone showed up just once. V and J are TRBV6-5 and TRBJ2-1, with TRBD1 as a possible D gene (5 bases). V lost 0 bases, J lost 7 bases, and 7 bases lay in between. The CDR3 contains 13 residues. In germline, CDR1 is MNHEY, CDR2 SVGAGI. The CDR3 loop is CASSYSRVNEQFF. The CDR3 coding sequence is TGTGCCAGCAGTTACTCCAGGGTTAATGAGCAGTTCTTC.

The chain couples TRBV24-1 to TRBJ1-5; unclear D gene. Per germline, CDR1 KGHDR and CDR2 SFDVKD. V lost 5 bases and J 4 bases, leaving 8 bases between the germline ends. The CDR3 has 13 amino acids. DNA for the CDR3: TGTGCCACCAGTGTTTCAGATAATCAGCCCCAGCATTTT. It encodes CATSVSDNQPQHF.

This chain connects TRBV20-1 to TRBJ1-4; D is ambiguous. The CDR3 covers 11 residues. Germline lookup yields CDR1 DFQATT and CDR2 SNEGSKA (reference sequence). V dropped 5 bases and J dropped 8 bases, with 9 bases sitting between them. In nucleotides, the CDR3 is TGCAGTGCTGGTCCAGGCGAAAAACTGTTTTTT. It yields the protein CSAGPGEKLFF.

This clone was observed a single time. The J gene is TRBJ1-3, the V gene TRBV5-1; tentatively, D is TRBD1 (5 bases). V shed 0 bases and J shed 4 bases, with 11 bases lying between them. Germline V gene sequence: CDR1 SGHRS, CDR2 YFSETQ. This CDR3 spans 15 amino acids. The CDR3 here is CASSLGSGIGNTIYF. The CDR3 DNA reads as TGCGCCAGCAGCTTGGGGTCAGGGATCGGAAACACCATATATTTT.

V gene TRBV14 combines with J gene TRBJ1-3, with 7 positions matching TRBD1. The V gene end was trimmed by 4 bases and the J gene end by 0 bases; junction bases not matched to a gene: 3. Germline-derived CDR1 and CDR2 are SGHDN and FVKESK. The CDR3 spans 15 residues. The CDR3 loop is CASSRDRSSGNTIYF. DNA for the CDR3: TGTGCCAGCAGCCGGGACAGAAGCTCTGGAAACACCATATATTTT.

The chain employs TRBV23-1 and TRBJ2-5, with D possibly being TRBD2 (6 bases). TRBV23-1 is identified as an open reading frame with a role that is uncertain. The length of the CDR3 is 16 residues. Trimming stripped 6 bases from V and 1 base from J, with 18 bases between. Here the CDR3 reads CASSLPGGGAQETQYF. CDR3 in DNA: TGCGCCAGCAGCCTACCGGGTGGAGGGGCCCAAGAGACCCAGTACTTC.

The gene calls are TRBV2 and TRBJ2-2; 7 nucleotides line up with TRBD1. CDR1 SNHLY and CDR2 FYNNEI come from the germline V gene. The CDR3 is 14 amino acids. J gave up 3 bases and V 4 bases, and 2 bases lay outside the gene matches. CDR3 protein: CASSGQGDTGELFF. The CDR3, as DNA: TGTGCCAGCAGTGGGCAGGGGGACACCGGGGAGCTGTTTTTT.

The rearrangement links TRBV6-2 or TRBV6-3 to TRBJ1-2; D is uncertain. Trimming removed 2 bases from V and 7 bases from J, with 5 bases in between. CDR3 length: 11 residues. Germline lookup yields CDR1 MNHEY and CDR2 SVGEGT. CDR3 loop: CASSYRGGYTF. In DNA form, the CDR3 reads TGTGCCAGCAGTTACCGGGGTGGCTACACCTTC.

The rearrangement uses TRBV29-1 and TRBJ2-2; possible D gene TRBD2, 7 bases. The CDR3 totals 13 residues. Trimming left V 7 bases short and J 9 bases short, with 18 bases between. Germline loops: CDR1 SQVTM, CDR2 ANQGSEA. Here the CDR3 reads CSAGRGAQRELFF. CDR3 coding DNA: TGCAGCGCCGGACGGGGGGCGCAGCGGGAGCTGTTTTTT.

Here the CDR3 DNA reads TGTGCCAGCAGTTTAGGGACAGAAAATCAGCCCCAGCATTTT. It codes for CASSLGTENQPQHF. The chain uses TRBV27 and TRBJ1-5, with 7 bases lining up with TRBD1. The J segment lost 4 bases and the V segment lost 2 bases, leaving 2 bases of the junction unmatched. The CDR3 totals 14 residues. Germline V gives CDR1 MNHEY, CDR2 SMNVEV (reference sequence).

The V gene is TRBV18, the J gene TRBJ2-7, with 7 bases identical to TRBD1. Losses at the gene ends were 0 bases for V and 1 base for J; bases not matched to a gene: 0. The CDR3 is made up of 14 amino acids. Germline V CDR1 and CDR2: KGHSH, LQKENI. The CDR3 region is CASSPPGQSYEQYF. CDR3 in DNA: TGTGCCAGCTCACCACCGGGACAGTCCTACGAGCAGTACTTC.

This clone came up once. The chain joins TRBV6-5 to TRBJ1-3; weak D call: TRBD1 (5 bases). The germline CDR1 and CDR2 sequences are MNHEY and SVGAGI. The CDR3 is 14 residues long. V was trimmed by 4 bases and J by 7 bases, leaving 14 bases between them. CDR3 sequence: CASSSDRGSNTIYF. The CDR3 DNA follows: TGTGCCAGCAGTTCCGACCGGGGGTCCAACACCATATATTTT.

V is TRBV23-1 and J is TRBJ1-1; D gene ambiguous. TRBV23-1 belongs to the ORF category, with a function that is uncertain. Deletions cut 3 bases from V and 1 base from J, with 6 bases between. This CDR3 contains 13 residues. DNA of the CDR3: TGCGCCAGCAGTCAGACGGGGAACACTGAAGCTTTCTTT. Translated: CASSQTGNTEAFF.

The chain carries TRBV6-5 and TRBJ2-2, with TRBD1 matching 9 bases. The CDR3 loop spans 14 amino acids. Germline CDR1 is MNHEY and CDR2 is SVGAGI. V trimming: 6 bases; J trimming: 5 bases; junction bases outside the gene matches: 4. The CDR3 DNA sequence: TGTGCCAGCAGCCGGACAGGGGTTACCGGGGAGCTGTTTTTT. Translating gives CASSRTGVTGELFF.

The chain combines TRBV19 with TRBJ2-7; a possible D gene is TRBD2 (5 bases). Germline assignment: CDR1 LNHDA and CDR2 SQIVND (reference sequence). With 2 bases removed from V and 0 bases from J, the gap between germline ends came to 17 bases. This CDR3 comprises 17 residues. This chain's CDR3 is CASSISSPRLSSYEQYF. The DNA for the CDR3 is TGTGCCAGTAGTATATCTAGCCCTCGTCTGAGCTCCTACGAGCAGTACTTC.

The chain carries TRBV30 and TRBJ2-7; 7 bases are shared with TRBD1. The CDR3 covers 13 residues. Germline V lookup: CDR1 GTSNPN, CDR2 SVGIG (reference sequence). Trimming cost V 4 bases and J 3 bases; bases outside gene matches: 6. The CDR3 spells CAWTVNRGYEQYF. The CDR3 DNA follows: TGTGCCTGGACTGTGAACAGGGGCTACGAGCAGTACTTC.

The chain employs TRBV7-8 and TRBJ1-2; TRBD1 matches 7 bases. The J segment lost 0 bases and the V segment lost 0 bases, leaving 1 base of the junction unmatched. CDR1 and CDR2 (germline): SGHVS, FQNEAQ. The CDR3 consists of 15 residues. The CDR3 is CASSLAGQANYGYTF. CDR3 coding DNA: TGTGCCAGCAGCTTAGCTGGACAGGCTAACTATGGCTACACCTTC. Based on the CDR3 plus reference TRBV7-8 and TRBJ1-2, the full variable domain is GAGVSQSPRYKVAKRGQDVALRCDPISGHVSLFWYQQALGQGPEFLTYFQNEAQLDKSGLPSDRFFAERPEGSVSTLKIQRTQQEDSAVYLCASSLAGQANYGYTFGSGTRLTVV.

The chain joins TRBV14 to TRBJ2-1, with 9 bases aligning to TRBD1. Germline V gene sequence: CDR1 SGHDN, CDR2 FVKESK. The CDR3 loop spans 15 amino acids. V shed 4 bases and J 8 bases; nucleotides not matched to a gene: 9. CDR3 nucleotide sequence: TGTGCCAGCAGCCGGGGACAGGGCGGTATCTATGAGCAGTTCTTC. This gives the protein CASSRGQGGIYEQFF.

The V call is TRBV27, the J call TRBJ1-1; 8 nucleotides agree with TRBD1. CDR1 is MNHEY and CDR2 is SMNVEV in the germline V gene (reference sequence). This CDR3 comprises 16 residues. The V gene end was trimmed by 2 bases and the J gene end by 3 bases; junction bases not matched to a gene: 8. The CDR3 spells CASSLKRDRRDTEAFF. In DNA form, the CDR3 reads TGTGCCAGCAGTTTAAAAAGGGACAGGCGAGACACTGAAGCTTTCTTT.

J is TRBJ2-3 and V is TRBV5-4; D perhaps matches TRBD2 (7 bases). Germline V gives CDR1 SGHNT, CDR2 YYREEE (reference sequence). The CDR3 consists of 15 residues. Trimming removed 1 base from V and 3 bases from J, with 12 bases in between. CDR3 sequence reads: CASSLSAGATDTQYF. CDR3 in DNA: TGTGCCAGCAGCTTGTCTGCGGGGGCTACAGATACGCAGTATTTT.

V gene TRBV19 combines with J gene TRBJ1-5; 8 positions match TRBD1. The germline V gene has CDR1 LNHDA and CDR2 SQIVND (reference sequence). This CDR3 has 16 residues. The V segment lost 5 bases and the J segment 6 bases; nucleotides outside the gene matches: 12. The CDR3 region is CASSPDRASLAQPQHF. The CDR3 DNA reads TGTGCCAGTAGTCCGGACAGGGCGTCTCTGGCTCAGCCCCAGCATTTT.